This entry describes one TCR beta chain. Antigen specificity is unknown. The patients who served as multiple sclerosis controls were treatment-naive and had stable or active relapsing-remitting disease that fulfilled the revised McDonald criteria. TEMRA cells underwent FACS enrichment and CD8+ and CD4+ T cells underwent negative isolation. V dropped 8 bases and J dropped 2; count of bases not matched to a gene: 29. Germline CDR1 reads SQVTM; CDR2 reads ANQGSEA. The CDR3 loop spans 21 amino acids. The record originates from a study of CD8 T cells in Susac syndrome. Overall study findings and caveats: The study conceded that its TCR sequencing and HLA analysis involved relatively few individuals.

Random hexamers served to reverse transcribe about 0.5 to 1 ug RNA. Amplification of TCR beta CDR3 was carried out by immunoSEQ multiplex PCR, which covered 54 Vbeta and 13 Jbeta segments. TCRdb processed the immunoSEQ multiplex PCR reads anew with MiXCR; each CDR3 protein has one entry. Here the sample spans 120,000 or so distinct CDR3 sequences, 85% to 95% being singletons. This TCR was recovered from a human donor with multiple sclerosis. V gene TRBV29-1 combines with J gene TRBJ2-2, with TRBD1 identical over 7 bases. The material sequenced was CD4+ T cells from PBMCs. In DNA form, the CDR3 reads TGCAGCCTCCGCACGGTTCGTTCTACACAGGGGCCGCAAGATAACACCGGGGAGCTGTTTTTT. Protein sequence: CSLRTVRSTQGPQDNTGELFF.